Below are 25 T cell receptor beta chains sequenced from a single sample in a study of T-cell memory formation after mild COVID-19. TCRdb re-called the 5' RACE reads through MiXCR, storing one row per CDR3 protein. Of nearly 110,000 distinct CDR3 sequences listed, around 12% are singletons. The sample comprised PBMCs or a T cell subset sorted from them (not recorded which). These receptors were obtained from an adult woman who had mild COVID-19 (a few samples of this study predate the infection). Cell type and time point are not known.

This clonotype was counted only a few times. The rearrangement uses TRBV12-3 or TRBV12-4 and TRBJ2-1; the D gene could be TRBD1 or TRBD2 (6 bases each). The CDR3 contains 14 residues. Trimming left V 1 base short and J 9 bases short, with 13 bases between. The CDR3 spells CASSLVGGPVEQFF. The CDR3 nucleotides are TGTGCCAGCAGTTTAGTAGGGGGGCCGGTTGAGCAGTTCTTC.

The chain is built from TRBV10-3 and TRBJ2-7; perhaps TRBD1 as D (6 bases). CDR1 is ENHRY and CDR2 is SYGVKD in the germline V gene. The CDR3 loop spans 15 amino acids. V gave up 7 bases and J gave up 5 bases, with 21 bases separating them. CDR3 region: CAIISQQGPPDEQYF. CDR3 coding DNA: TGTGCCATCATCTCACAACAGGGCCCCCCTGACGAGCAGTACTTC.

V gene TRBV11-2 combines with J gene TRBJ2-7; D is uncertain. CDR1 is SGHAT and CDR2 is FQNNGV in the germline V gene. The CDR3 has 15 amino acids. Trimming cost V 3 bases and J 0 bases, with 12 bases left between them. The CDR3 region is CASSLDPNPSYEQYF. The DNA of the CDR3 is TGTGCCAGCAGCTTGGATCCTAATCCCTCCTACGAGCAGTACTTC.

This clonotype turned up a few times. J is TRBJ1-1 and V is TRBV5-1; D possibly corresponds to TRBD1 (6 bases). Deletions cut 4 bases from V and 2 bases from J, with 15 bases between. The CDR3 covers 15 residues. Germline V CDR1 and CDR2: SGHRS, YFSETQ. The CDR3 reads CASSHWGGLNTEAFF. CDR3 in DNA: TGCGCCAGCAGCCATTGGGGGGGCCTTAACACTGAAGCTTTCTTT.

The rearrangement uses TRBV12-3 or TRBV12-4 and TRBJ2-7; 7 nucleotides match TRBD2. V dropped 7 bases and J dropped 3; count of bases not matched to a gene: 12. The CDR3 has 15 amino acids. The CDR3 DNA follows: TGTGCCAGCACCAGACGGGGGGACCCAGACTACGAGCAGTACTTC. It yields the protein CASTRRGDPDYEQYF.

There are many counts of this clonotype. The genes are TRBV29-1 and TRBJ2-5; D is perhaps TRBD2 (5 bases). V dropped 7 bases and J dropped 2 bases, with 8 bases sitting between them. The germline V gene has CDR1 SQVTM and CDR2 ANQGSEA. The CDR3 spans 11 residues. In nucleotides, the CDR3 is TGCAGCGCTGGACTGCAAGAGACCCAGTACTTC. Protein sequence: CSAGLQETQYF.

The chain employs TRBV7-9 and TRBJ2-7; no reliable D call. CDR3 length equals 15 residues. Germline assignment: CDR1 SEHNR and CDR2 FQNEAQ (reference sequence). Trimming cost V 5 bases and J 2 bases, with 16 bases left between them. The CDR3 protein is CASSLSLSSPYEQYF. CDR3 nucleotides: TGTGCCAGCAGCCTATCCCTGAGTAGCCCCTACGAGCAGTACTTC.

This clonotype occurred a few times. The V gene is TRBV12-3 or TRBV12-4, the J gene TRBJ1-5; D is undetermined. V lost 3 bases and J lost 3, with 9 bases in between. This CDR3 is built from 14 residues. The chain's CDR3 is CASSFGRYNQPQHF. DNA of the CDR3: TGTGCCAGCAGTTTCGGACGGTACAATCAGCCCCAGCATTTT.

This clonotype was picked up many times. CDR3 residues: CASSLGDAGSRYEQYF. CDR3 nucleotide sequence: TGTGCCAGCAGCTTAGGGGATGCGGGGAGTAGGTACGAGCAGTACTTC. V and J are TRBV7-9 and TRBJ2-7; TRBD2 might be the D (6 bases). The CDR3 covers 16 residues. V was clipped by 1 base and J by 4 bases, with 17 bases between them. CDR1 is SEHNR and CDR2 is FQNEAQ in the germline V gene (reference sequence).

There are a few counts of this clonotype. This chain uses TRBV6-5 with TRBJ2-7, with D possibly matching TRBD2 (7 bases). Germline lookup yields CDR1 MNHEY and CDR2 SVGAGI. The V and J ends lost 2 bases and 5 bases respectively, with 16 bases between them. The length of the CDR3 is 15 residues. Here the CDR3 DNA reads TGTGCCAGCAGTTACAAGGGGGGGGTTAACGACGAGCAGTACTTC. This encodes CASSYKGGVNDEQYF.

The chain recombines TRBV4-1 with TRBJ1-6; TRBD1 matches 9 bases. Per the germline V gene, CDR1 is MGHRA and CDR2 is YSYEKL. The CDR3 length is 15 residues. J lost 11 bases, V lost 2 bases, and 7 bases had no gene match. The CDR3 sequence is CASSQRTGTGTPLHF. The CDR3 DNA reads as TGCGCCAGCAGCCAACGGACCGGGACAGGGACACCCCTCCACTTT.

The rearrangement joins TRBV7-6 to TRBJ2-7; D unclear. The germline V and J ends were trimmed by 1 base and 6 bases, with 13 bases remaining between them. The germline gives CDR1 SGHVS, CDR2 FNYEAQ. The CDR3 has 14 residues. In DNA, the CDR3 is TGTGCCAGCAGCTTAGGGGTAGTCTCACGCGAGCAGTACTTC. Translation: CASSLGVVSREQYF. Complete variable domain (other parts from reference TRBV7-6 and TRBJ2-7): GAGVSQSPRYKVTKRGQDVALRCDPISGHVSLYWYRQALGQGPEFLTYFNYEAQQDKSGLPNDRFSAERPEGSISTLTIQRTEQRDSAMYRCASSLGVVSREQYFGPGTRLTVT.

The chain employs TRBV7-9 and TRBJ2-5; 9 bases match TRBD2. This CDR3 region has 16 residues. V lost 1 base, J lost 4 bases, and 7 bases stayed unmatched. CDR1 is SEHNR and CDR2 is FQNEAQ in the germline V gene (reference sequence). For the CDR3, the DNA is TGTGCCAGCAGCTTAGTTCTAGCGGGATGGGGAGAGACCCAGTACTTC. It is translated as CASSLVLAGWGETQYF. The whole variable domain, remainder taken from reference TRBV7-9 and TRBJ2-5, is DTGVSQNPRHKITKRGQNVTFRCDPISEHNRLYWYRQTLGQGPEFLTYFQNEAQLEKSRLLSDRFSAERPKGSFSTLEIQRTEQGDSAMYLCASSLVLAGWGETQYFGPGTRLLVL.

The chain links TRBV9 to TRBJ2-7; no clear D. CDR1 is SGDLS and CDR2 is YYNGEE in the germline V gene. V was trimmed by 1 base and J by 0 bases, leaving 14 bases between them. CDR3 size: 16 residues. CDR3 in amino acids: CASSVSALSSSYEQYF. DNA for the CDR3: TGTGCCAGCAGCGTATCAGCCCTTTCGAGCTCCTACGAGCAGTACTTC.

This chain connects TRBV7-9 to TRBJ2-1, with no clear D. The CDR3 has 12 residues. Germline V gene sequence: CDR1 SEHNR, CDR2 FQNEAQ (reference sequence). V was trimmed by 1 base and J by 9 bases, leaving 7 bases between them. CDR3 in amino acids: CASSLVPIEQFF. CDR3 nucleotide sequence: TGTGCCAGCAGCTTAGTACCGATTGAGCAGTTCTTC.

In DNA form, the CDR3 reads TGTGCCAGCAGCTCTGCGCCTGGAATGGACACTGAAGCTTTCTTT. It specifies CASSSAPGMDTEAFF. The V gene is TRBV7-9, the J gene TRBJ1-1; the D is unclear. CDR1 and CDR2 from the germline V gene are SEHNR and FQNEAQ (reference sequence). This CDR3 spans 15 amino acids. Trimming stripped 4 bases from V and 3 bases from J, with 15 bases between.

The chain uses TRBV24-1 and TRBJ2-3; D is ambiguous. The CDR3 is 14 amino acids. V was cut by 3 bases and J by 3 bases, with 9 bases left in between. Per the germline V gene, CDR1 is KGHDR and CDR2 is SFDVKD. The DNA for the CDR3 is TGTGCCACCAGTGATGGGTCCGAGACAGATACGCAGTATTTT. Amino acids: CATSDGSETDTQYF.

This clonotype came up a few times. This sequence joins TRBV5-1 and TRBJ1-4; D is unclear. Looked up from germline, CDR1 is SGHRS and CDR2 is YFSETQ. V shed 2 bases and J shed 6 bases, with 11 bases lying between them. The CDR3 spans 14 residues. CDR3 in amino acids: CASSFYGGDEKLFF. CDR3 in DNA: TGCGCCAGCAGCTTCTACGGAGGAGATGAAAAACTGTTTTTT. The whole variable domain, filled in from reference TRBV5-1 and TRBJ1-4, reads KAGVTQTPRYLIKTRGQQVTLSCSPISGHRSVSWYQQTPGQGLQFLFEYFSETQRNKGNFPGRFSGRQFSNSRSEMNVSTLELGDSALYLCASSFYGGDEKLFFGSGTQLSVL.

V usage is TRBV5-6 and J usage is TRBJ2-1; a possible D gene is TRBD1 (6 bases). The CDR3 contains 16 residues. Trimming took off 4 bases at V and 4 bases at J, with 18 bases between the two ends. Germline CDR1 SGHDT, CDR2 YYEEEE. CDR3 nucleotides: TGTGCCAGCAGCCTGGGGGCAGGCTTGGCTTACAATGAGCAGTTCTTC. Translated: CASSLGAGLAYNEQFF.

This clonotype has a count of ten or more. J is TRBJ2-1 and V is TRBV7-9; D not resolved. Trimming pared 5 bases from V and 4 bases from J, leaving 12 bases between. The germline CDR1 and CDR2 sequences are SEHNR and FQNEAQ (reference sequence). CDR3 length: 14 amino acids. In DNA form, the CDR3 reads TGTGCCAGCAGCCCCTACGACTCTTACAATGAGCAGTTCTTC. Translated, it gives CASSPYDSYNEQFF.

The CDR3 nucleotides read TGTGCCAGCAGTTACTTCCCGACAGGGCTGAACACTGAAGCTTTCTTT. It yields the protein CASSYFPTGLNTEAFF. This rearrangement joins TRBV6-6 to TRBJ1-1; 7 bases are a match to TRBD1. The germline V gene encodes CDR1 MNHNY and CDR2 SVGAGI (reference sequence). The CDR3 sequence is 16 residues long. The V gene end was trimmed by 1 base and the J gene end by 0 bases; junction bases not matched to a gene: 5.

The gene calls are TRBV13 and TRBJ1-2, with D possibly TRBD1 on 5 matching bases. The CDR3 covers 12 residues. V shed 8 bases and J shed 6 bases, with 13 bases lying between them. From germline, CDR1 is PRHDT and CDR2 FYEKMQ (reference sequence). The CDR3 sequence: CASHGDQDGYTF. CDR3 DNA: TGTGCCAGCCACGGGGACCAAGATGGCTACACCTTC. The full variable domain, with the rest looked up from reference TRBV13 and TRBJ1-2, is AAGVIQSPRHLIKEKRETATLKCYPIPRHDTVYWYQQGPGQDPQFLISFYEKMQSDKGSIPDRFSAQQFSDYHSELNMSSLELGDSALYFCASHGDQDGYTFGSGTRLTVV.

In its sample, this clonotype was seen a few times. This chain connects TRBV5-1 to TRBJ2-3, with D uncertain. Germline V lookup: CDR1 SGHRS, CDR2 YFSETQ. The CDR3 is 14 residues long. The V and J ends lost 3 bases and 2 bases respectively, with 10 bases between them. This CDR3 is CASSYDWDTDTQYF. In DNA, the CDR3 is TGCGCCAGCAGCTACGACTGGGACACAGATACGCAGTATTTT.

In its sample, this clonotype was seen a few times. V and J are TRBV19 and TRBJ2-6; D possibly uses TRBD1 or TRBD2 (5 bases each). The CDR3 spans 15 residues. V gave up 3 bases and J gave up 3 bases, with 9 bases separating them. Germline CDR1 LNHDA, CDR2 SQIVND (reference sequence). The CDR3: CASSMQGVGANVLTF. The CDR3 coding sequence is TGTGCCAGTAGTATGCAGGGAGTTGGGGCCAACGTCCTGACTTTC.

This chain links TRBV4-2 with TRBJ2-3; TRBD2 agrees at 9 bases. CDR1 is LGHNA, CDR2 YNFKEQ, per germline. The CDR3 runs to 16 residues. V lost 1 base and J lost 1; bases outside the gene matches: 3. The CDR3 DNA sequence: TGTGCCAGCAGCCAAGTATTAGCGGGGGGCACAGATACGCAGTATTTT. Translating gives CASSQVLAGGTDTQYF.